This T cell receptor (beta chain) was recovered during a study of blood T cell repertoires in COVID-19. Assay used: immunoSEQ multiplex PCR; TCRdb lists only in-frame clones, some missing. The table shows 200,000 to 250,000 clones, with about four fifths occurring only once. V lost 4 bases to trimming and J lost 3 bases, with 16 bases between them. Germline values: CDR1 LGHNA, CDR2 YNFKEQ. The CDR3 spans 16 residues. Sequenced material: peripheral blood. This TCR was sampled from a woman older than 75 with COVID-19, enrolled during active disease. The rearrangement joins TRBV4-2 to TRBJ2-1, with D possibly matching TRBD2 (6 bases). In nucleotides, the CDR3 is TGTGCCAGCAGCCCGGATTTAGCGGTCTACTACAATGAGCAGTTCTTC. Protein sequence: CASSPDLAVYYNEQFF.